Listed below are T cell receptor beta chains from one sample, sequenced in a study of T-cell reconstitution after alpha-beta-depleted transplantation in children. Using its own MiXCR run on the PCR reads, TCRdb lists one record per CDR3 protein. Of around 490,000 distinct CDR3 sequences in the sample, roughly 11% were seen once. The input for sequencing was PBMCs, mostly from graft donor cells, taken 180 days after TCRalphabeta/CD19-depleted stem cell transplant. These receptors originate from a female patient aged 2 to 10 who had a stem cell transplant for aplastic anemia, so the T cells may come from the graft donor. Each CDR3 is given with its conserved first and last residue. Fields, in order: D gene, V gene, clone size, J gene, CDR3 protein, CDR3 DNA. D genes are given only for firm matches. Clone size appears in some rows only: once, few, many, or a class for an expanded clone.

D gene: NA
V gene: TRBV12-3/TRBV12-4
clone size: few
J gene: TRBJ2-2
CDR3 protein: CAYRSRGELFF
CDR3 DNA: TGTGCCTACCGTTCACGCGGGGAGCTGTTTTTT

D gene: TRBD2
V gene: TRBV20-1
clone size: few
J gene: TRBJ2-5
CDR3 protein: CSASSPGTMAASETQYF
CDR3 DNA: TGCAGTGCTAGCTCTCCTGGGACTATGGCCGCCTCAGAGACCCAGTACTTC

D gene: NA
V gene: TRBV11-2
clone size: few
J gene: TRBJ2-1
CDR3 protein: CASSGDGLAVSSYNEQFF
CDR3 DNA: TGTGCCAGCAGCGGAGATGGGCTAGCCGTGAGCTCCTACAATGAGCAGTTCTTC

D gene: NA
V gene: TRBV18
clone size: few
J gene: TRBJ2-2
CDR3 protein: CASSGPSGELFF
CDR3 DNA: TGTGCCAGCTCAGGACCGTCCGGGGAGCTGTTTTTT

D gene: TRBD2
V gene: TRBV28
clone size: few
J gene: TRBJ2-7
CDR3 protein: CASSPGASGGSYEQYF
CDR3 DNA: TGTGCCAGCAGCCCGGGGGCGAGCGGGGGTTCCTACGAGCAGTACTTC

D gene: NA
V gene: TRBV27
clone size: few
J gene: TRBJ2-7
CDR3 protein: CASSLSQATYEQYF
CDR3 DNA: TGTGCCAGCAGTTTATCACAGGCCACCTACGAGCAGTACTTC

D gene: NA
V gene: TRBV28
clone size: few
J gene: TRBJ2-7
CDR3 protein: CASSFYAFREQYF
CDR3 DNA: TGTGCCAGCAGTTTCTACGCCTTTAGGGAGCAGTACTTC

D gene: TRBD2
V gene: TRBV11-1
clone size: NA
J gene: TRBJ2-2
CDR3 protein: CASSLRSPGLAGTGELFF
CDR3 DNA: TGTGCCAGCAGCCTTCGATCCCCGGGACTAGCGGGAACCGGGGAGCTGTTTTTT

D gene: TRBD1
V gene: TRBV11-3
clone size: NA
J gene: TRBJ1-2
CDR3 protein: CASSPTGASGYTF
CDR3 DNA: TGTGCCAGCAGCCCTACAGGGGCAAGTGGCTACACCTTC

D gene: TRBD1
V gene: TRBV6-1
clone size: NA
J gene: TRBJ1-4
CDR3 protein: CASSRTGWNEKLFF
CDR3 DNA: TGTGCCAGCAGTCGGACAGGGTGGAATGAAAAACTGTTTTTT

D gene: TRBD2
V gene: TRBV28
clone size: NA
J gene: TRBJ2-1
CDR3 protein: CASSSGLAGANEQFF
CDR3 DNA: TGTGCCAGCTCATCCGGGCTAGCGGGAGCCAATGAGCAGTTCTTC

D gene: NA
V gene: TRBV6-6
clone size: NA
J gene: TRBJ2-7
CDR3 protein: CASSYSYSYEQYF
CDR3 DNA: TGTGCCAGCAGTTACTCATACTCCTACGAGCAGTACTTC

D gene: NA
V gene: TRBV18
clone size: few
J gene: TRBJ2-7
CDR3 protein: CASSPLGHTDYEQYF
CDR3 DNA: TGTGCCAGCTCACCACTCGGACATACCGACTACGAGCAGTACTTC

D gene: TRBD2
V gene: TRBV24-1
clone size: NA
J gene: TRBJ2-1
CDR3 protein: CATSDHRLAGASSYNEQFF
CDR3 DNA: TGTGCCACCAGTGACCACAGACTAGCGGGGGCCAGCTCCTACAATGAGCAGTTCTTC

D gene: NA
V gene: TRBV7-8
clone size: many
J gene: TRBJ2-4
CDR3 protein: CASSLGPPNIQYF
CDR3 DNA: TGTGCCAGCAGCTTGGGCCCCCCAAACATTCAGTACTTC

D gene: NA
V gene: TRBV21-1
clone size: NA
J gene: TRBJ2-2
CDR3 protein: CASSKVTGTNTGELFF
CDR3 DNA: TGTGCCAGCAGCAAAGTGACAGGAACTAACACCGGGGAGCTGTTTTTT

D gene: TRBD2
V gene: TRBV5-1
clone size: many
J gene: TRBJ2-5
CDR3 protein: CASRLAGRETQYF
CDR3 DNA: TGCGCCAGCAGGCTAGCGGGACGAGAGACCCAGTACTTC

D gene: NA
V gene: TRBV12-3/TRBV12-4
clone size: many
J gene: TRBJ2-5
CDR3 protein: CASSFTGKETQYF
CDR3 DNA: TGTGCCAGCAGTTTTACAGGGAAAGAGACCCAGTACTTC

D gene: TRBD2
V gene: TRBV29-1
clone size: few
J gene: TRBJ2-2
CDR3 protein: CSVEGEGGRGTGELFF
CDR3 DNA: TGCAGCGTTGAAGGGGAGGGCGGGAGAGGCACCGGGGAGCTGTTTTTT

D gene: NA
V gene: TRBV5-1
clone size: NA
J gene: TRBJ2-2
CDR3 protein: CASSLVLPGELFF
CDR3 DNA: TGCGCCAGCAGCTTGGTGCTCCCCGGGGAGCTGTTTTTT

D gene: TRBD1
V gene: TRBV28
clone size: few
J gene: TRBJ2-5
CDR3 protein: CASSIKFRGRGETQYF
CDR3 DNA: TGTGCCAGCAGCATAAAGTTCAGGGGGCGCGGGGAGACCCAGTACTTC

D gene: NA
V gene: TRBV9
clone size: NA
J gene: TRBJ2-7
CDR3 protein: CASSAADPYEQYF
CDR3 DNA: TGTGCCAGCAGCGCGGCGGACCCCTACGAGCAGTACTTC